Following are 20 T cell receptor beta chains from one sample sequenced in a study of beta chain features in type 1 diabetes. All of the isolated RNA was reverse transcribed, so expressed TCRB transcripts were sequenced. Sequencing used immunoSEQ multiplex PCR; TCRdb keeps in-frame clones, though not all of them. The sample has over 150,000 clones; around 8% are singletons. The sample was central memory CD4+ T cells from blood. These receptors were collected from a man aged 18 to 35 in good health.

This clone was counted between two and nine times. V is TRBV7-3 and J is TRBJ2-5, with TRBD1 identical over 7 bases. Germline V gene data show CDR1 as SGHTA and CDR2 as FQGTGA. The CDR3 contains 13 residues. The ends lost 5 bases at V and 1 base at J; junction bases unmatched: 1. This CDR3 reads CASSGTAQETQYF. The CDR3 DNA follows: TGTGCCAGCAGCGGGACAGCCCAAGAGACCCAGTACTTC.

This clone was counted at least ten times. The CDR3 DNA reads as TGTGCCAGCAGCGCGGGACTCCAGTGGGAGACCCAGTACTTC. This encodes CASSAGLQWETQYF. This chain joins TRBV9 and TRBJ2-5; D is possibly TRBD2 (6 bases). CDR1 is SGDLS and CDR2 is YYNGEE in the germline V gene. V lost 3 bases and J 5 bases, leaving 14 bases between the germline ends. CDR3 length equals 14 residues.

The gene calls are TRBV7-9 and TRBJ1-4, with D possibly TRBD1 on 6 matching bases. This CDR3 region has 13 residues. Trimming took off 9 bases at V and 7 bases at J, with 15 bases between the two ends. Looked up from germline, CDR1 is SEHNR and CDR2 is FQNEAQ (reference sequence). CDR3 sequence reads: CASSQGSGEKLFF. The DNA for the CDR3 is TGTGCCAGTTCACAGGGAAGTGGTGAAAAACTGTTTTTT.

V and J are TRBV19 and TRBJ2-1, with D uncertain. V lost 3 bases, J lost 6 bases, and 12 bases lay in between. CDR3 length: 14 residues. Germline lookup yields CDR1 LNHDA and CDR2 SQIVND (reference sequence). The CDR3 region is CASSMAASINEQFF. The CDR3 region has the DNA TGTGCCAGTAGTATGGCAGCGAGTATCAATGAGCAGTTCTTC.

Only a few counts were recorded for this clone. This chain connects TRBV6-5 to TRBJ1-5; D is unclear. CDR3 size: 14 residues. Germline V gene sequence: CDR1 MNHEY, CDR2 SVGAGI. V was shortened by 0 bases and J by 0 bases, with 3 bases between the two germline ends. DNA for the CDR3: TGTGCCAGCAGTTACTCCTTTAGCAATCAGCCCCAGCATTTT. Its translation is CASSYSFSNQPQHF.

This clone was observed a handful of times. The V and J genes are TRBV28 and TRBJ1-1; D is possibly TRBD1 (5 bases). V gave up 1 base and J gave up 6 bases, with 15 bases separating them. This CDR3 is 15 amino acids long. Germline-derived CDR1 and CDR2 are MDHEN and SYDVKM. CDR3 bases: TGTGCCAGCAGTTTATCCCAGGGCGGATACTCTGAAGCTTTCTTT. Protein: CASSLSQGGYSEAFF.

This rearrangement joins TRBV5-5 to TRBJ2-3, with D perhaps matching TRBD2 (6 bases). Per the germline V gene, CDR1 is SGHKS and CDR2 is YYEKEE (reference sequence). V shed 4 bases and J shed 3 bases, with 9 bases lying between them. The CDR3 has 13 amino acids. For the CDR3, the DNA is TGTGCCAGCAGCCGGGCGGGAACAGATACGCAGTATTTT. It specifies CASSRAGTDTQYF.

The chain employs TRBV5-1 and TRBJ2-1, with TRBD1 matching 8 bases. Trimming took 4 bases from V and 3 from J; bases not matched to a gene: 12. Germline V gene sequence: CDR1 SGHRS, CDR2 YFSETQ. This CDR3 region has 17 residues. CDR3 amino acids: CASSHGAGTGGYNEQFF. The CDR3 DNA follows: TGCGCCAGCAGCCATGGGGCCGGGACAGGAGGCTACAATGAGCAGTTCTTC.

The rearrangement uses TRBV5-1 and TRBJ1-1; D gene ambiguous. Trimming left V 1 base short and J 3 bases short, with 10 bases between. CDR3 length: 14 amino acids. CDR1 is SGHRS, CDR2 YFSETQ, per germline. For the CDR3, the DNA is TGCGCCAGCAGCTTGTACGGGAGGGACACTGAAGCTTTCTTT. It translates to CASSLYGRDTEAFF.

The rearrangement links TRBV21-1 to TRBJ1-2; TRBD1, the table's D call, was not compared with the DNA. TRBV21-1 is marked as a pseudogene. The CDR3 is made up of 13 amino acids. The CDR3 protein is CASSSQGAYGYTF. The CDR3, as DNA: TGTGCCAGCAGCTCACAGGGGGCTTATGGCTACACCTTC.

The J gene is TRBJ2-1, the V gene TRBV20-1; D not certain. CDR3 length equals 11 residues. V was clipped by 3 bases and J by 8 bases, with 8 bases between them. CDR1 DFQATT and CDR2 SNEGSKA come from the germline V gene (reference sequence). DNA for the CDR3: TGCAGTGCTAGTTCGGAGTATGAGCAGTTCTTC. Translated: CSASSEYEQFF.

CDR3 protein: CAWRGGQGINEKLFF. CDR3 nucleotides: TGTGCCTGGAGGGGGGGACAGGGAATTAATGAAAAACTGTTTTTT. This chain connects TRBV30 to TRBJ1-4, with 9 bases identical to TRBD1. Germline values: CDR1 GTSNPN, CDR2 SVGIG (reference sequence). Unmatched junction bases numbered 6, after V lost 3 bases and J lost 4 bases. The CDR3 totals 15 residues.

The chain combines TRBV11-2 with TRBJ1-1, with a weak D call TRBD1 (6 bases). The ends were cut back, 4 bases at V and 3 bases at J, with 18 bases in the middle. Germline CDR1 and CDR2: SGHAT and FQNNGV. CDR3 length equals 16 residues. This CDR3 is CASSSLHRGADTEAFF. CDR3 nucleotide sequence: TGTGCCAGCAGCTCCCTCCATCGGGGGGCGGACACTGAAGCTTTCTTT.

In this sample, this clone turned up a few times. V and J are TRBV28 and TRBJ2-3; D possibly corresponds to TRBD1 (6 bases). The V end lost 7 bases, the J end lost 2 bases, and 13 bases lay between the germline ends. The germline gives CDR1 MDHEN, CDR2 SYDVKM. The CDR3 sequence is 14 residues long. As DNA, the CDR3 is TGTGCCAGCAAACCCGAGGGGGTCACAGATACGCAGTATTTT. Its translation: CASKPEGVTDTQYF.

The rearrangement links TRBV7-6 to TRBJ2-5; possibly TRBD1 for D (5 bases). Between the trimmed V and J ends, which lost 2 bases and 1 base, there was a span of 11 bases. The CDR3 spans 15 residues. Per the germline V gene, CDR1 is SGHVS and CDR2 is FNYEAQ. The CDR3 here is CASSLSSGSQETQYF. The CDR3 nucleotides read TGTGCCAGCAGCTTATCTTCAGGGTCCCAAGAGACCCAGTACTTC. Filled out from reference TRBV7-6 and TRBJ2-5, the complete variable domain reads GAGVSQSPRYKVTKRGQDVALRCDPISGHVSLYWYRQALGQGPEFLTYFNYEAQQDKSGLPNDRFSAERPEGSISTLTIQRTEQRDSAMYRCASSLSSGSQETQYFGPGTRLLVL.

This clone was seen a handful of times. The V and J genes are TRBV27 and TRBJ2-7; 8 nucleotides align to TRBD1. The germline V gene encodes CDR1 MNHEY and CDR2 SMNVEV (reference sequence). CDR3 size: 14 residues. Trimming cost V 6 bases and J 4 bases; bases outside gene matches: 8. The DNA for the CDR3 is TGTGCCAGCAGCCCCAGGCAGGGGGCTTACGAGCAGTACTTC. It translates to CASSPRQGAYEQYF.

The chain joins TRBV4-2 to TRBJ1-2, with TRBD1 matching over 8 bases. Germline CDR1 is LGHNA and CDR2 is YNFKEQ. This CDR3 contains 15 residues. The J segment lost 7 bases and the V segment lost 0 bases, leaving 7 bases of the junction unmatched. This CDR3 is CASSQERQGALGYTF. The CDR3 nucleotides are TGTGCCAGCAGCCAAGAAAGGCAGGGGGCACTTGGCTACACCTTC.

This clone was seen more than once but under ten times. The same CDR3 is also encoded by other DNA sequences in this sample. This chain joins TRBV7-2 and TRBJ1-5, with D tentatively TRBD1 (5 bases). Germline V gene lookup returns CDR1 SGHTA and CDR2 FQGNSA. V was cut by 6 bases and J by 5 bases, with 11 bases left in between. There are 13 residues in the CDR3. This chain's CDR3 is CASSLDRDQPQHF. CDR3 sequence (DNA): TGTGCCAGCAGTCTCGACAGAGATCAGCCCCAGCATTTT.

This chain uses TRBV4-1 with TRBJ1-2; 12 bases are shared with TRBD1. The germline V gene has CDR1 MGHRA and CDR2 YSYEKL. The CDR3 runs 18 residues. The junction had 7 bases not matched to a gene; V was cut back by 0 bases and J by 2 bases. Here the CDR3 DNA reads TGCGCCAGCAGCCAAGAACCCGGGACAGGGGGCATAAACTATGGCTACACCTTC. Amino acid sequence: CASSQEPGTGGINYGYTF.

Ten or more counts support this clone. This chain links TRBV19 with TRBJ2-3; 13 bases align to TRBD2. The CDR3 covers 17 residues. Germline V CDR1 and CDR2: LNHDA, SQIVND (reference sequence). The V and J ends lost 5 bases and 3 bases, in that order; junction bases with no gene match: 8. Here the CDR3 DNA reads TGTGCCAGTAGTCTACGGACTAGCGGGAGTGTGACAGATACGCAGTATTTT. It yields the protein CASSLRTSGSVTDTQYF.